These 3 T cell receptor beta chains came from one sample sequenced in a study of early T cells in non-severe SARS-CoV-2 infection. TCRdb ran MiXCR on the 5' RACE reads and lists one entry per CDR3 protein. The sample yields about 60,000 distinct CDR3 sequences, around 6% seen once. The sample comprised whole blood. Receptor source: an adult who was a healthcare worker with PCR-confirmed SARS-CoV-2 infection or an uninfected control (not recorded which).

This clonotype has ten or more counts. The chain combines TRBV5-4 with TRBJ1-1; 9 bases fit TRBD1. The CDR3 is 12 residues long. Germline trimming cut 5 bases from V and 10 bases from J; bases unmatched to any gene: 6. Germline V gene data show CDR1 as SGHNT and CDR2 as YYREEE (reference sequence). The CDR3 sequence is CASRTDRGGAFF. The CDR3 coding sequence is TGTGCCAGCAGGACCGACAGGGGGGGAGCTTTCTTT. The variable domain in full, completed from reference TRBV5-4 and TRBJ1-1, reads ETGVTQSPTHLIKTRGQQVTLRCSSQSGHNTVSWYQQALGQGPQFIFQYYREEENGRGNFPPRFSGLQFPNYSSELNVNALELDDSALYLCASRTDRGGAFFGQGTRLTVV.

This clonotype was seen at least ten times. V gene TRBV29-1 combines with J gene TRBJ2-4, with D perhaps matching TRBD1 or TRBD2 (5 bases each). Germline V gene data show CDR1 as SQVTM and CDR2 as ANQGSEA. Trimming stripped 4 bases from V and 5 bases from J, with 15 bases between. This CDR3 has 14 residues. CDR3: CSVGGWGPENIQYF. As DNA, the CDR3 is TGCAGCGTTGGGGGGTGGGGACCCGAAAACATTCAGTACTTC.

The sample holds many counts of this clonotype. The rearrangement links TRBV3-1 to TRBJ2-3, with D unresolved. Germline lookup yields CDR1 LGHDT and CDR2 YNNKEL (reference sequence). V lost 1 base, J lost 5 bases, and 7 bases lay in between. The CDR3 length is 13 residues. This CDR3 is CASSQAEKDTQYF. DNA of the CDR3: TGTGCCAGCAGCCAAGCGGAGAAAGATACGCAGTATTTT.